Each of the 4 T cell receptor beta chains below was sequenced from the same sample in a study of regulatory T cells in long-lasting Graves disease. Both iRepertoire HTBI primers and Arm-PCR of CDR3 regions were used to build the TCR beta libraries. TCRdb itself ran the multiplex PCR reads through MiXCR, one entry per CDR3 protein. The table has roughly 510,000 distinct CDR3 sequences, about 16% seen once. Stated time point: newly diagnosed GD, antithyroid drugs for less than 3 months. Generation of the TCR library employed RNA extracted from PBMCs. The same data also contributed to another study, on T cells in Graves' hyperthyroidism and ophthalmopathy.

This specimen consisted of peripheral blood mononuclear cells (PBMCs), obtained at new diagnosis, from a patient treated with antithyroid drugs. These receptors originate from a man aged 18 to 29 with Graves disease.

This clonotype is a singleton in its sample. This chain joins TRBV30 and TRBJ1-6; D gene uncertain. Germline-derived CDR1 and CDR2 are GTSNPN and SVGIG (reference sequence). This CDR3 region has 12 residues. V lost 5 bases, J lost 8 bases, and 10 bases lay in between. In DNA form, the CDR3 reads TGTGCCTGGGACGAACCTGATTCACCCCTCCACTTT. Residues: CAWDEPDSPLHF. The full variable domain, its missing parts supplied by reference TRBV30 and TRBJ1-6, is SQTIHQWPATLVQPVGSPLSLECTVEGTSNPNLYWYRQAAGRGLQLLFYSVGIGQISSEVPQNLSASRPQDRQFILSSKKLLLSDSGFYLCAWDEPDSPLHFGNGTRLTVT.

This clonotype was seen at least ten times. The rearrangement joins TRBV29-1 to TRBJ2-1; 10 bases agree with TRBD2. CDR1 SQVTM and CDR2 ANQGSEA come from the germline V gene. The trim removed 6 bases at V and 5 bases at J, leaving 7 bases unmatched. The CDR3 length is 14 residues. This CDR3 reads CSVEQLAGDNEQFF. The CDR3 region has the DNA TGCAGCGTGGAACAGCTAGCGGGAGACAATGAGCAGTTCTTC.

In its sample, this clonotype was seen a few times. This chain uses TRBV7-2 with TRBJ2-7; 9 nucleotides line up with TRBD1. Per the germline V gene, CDR1 is SGHTA and CDR2 is FQGNSA. Trimming cost V 7 bases and J 6 bases; bases outside gene matches: 16. This CDR3 is 16 amino acids long. The CDR3 DNA sequence: TGTGCCAGCACCCGGTGGGTCGGGACAGGGTCTTCCGAGCAGTACTTC. Translated: CASTRWVGTGSSEQYF. The whole variable domain, remainder taken from reference TRBV7-2 and TRBJ2-7, is GAGVSQSPSNKVTEKGKDVELRCDPISGHTALYWYRQSLGQGLEFLIYFQGNSAPDKSGLPSDRFSAERTGGSVSTLTIQRTQQEDSAVYLCASTRWVGTGSSEQYFGPGTRLTVT.

This clonotype was counted only a few times. The chain uses TRBV7-9 and TRBJ1-1; TRBD1 matches at 7 bases. There are 13 residues in the CDR3. Germline V gives CDR1 SEHNR, CDR2 FQNEAQ (reference sequence). The ends lost 7 bases at V and 11 bases at J; junction bases unmatched: 13. In nucleotides, the CDR3 is TGTGCCAGCATCGAAAGACAGGGCGCTAAGGCTTTCTTT. The encoded protein is CASIERQGAKAFF.